The 8 T cell receptor beta chains in this list originate from one sample, sequenced in a study of T cells in localized non-small cell lung cancer. Profiling relied on immunoSEQ multiplex PCR, and the TCRdb table lists in-frame clones only, not all of them. The sample comprises over 1,400 clones, 20% to 30% of which are singletons, and 20% rests with the top ten. This specimen was normal lung tissue next to the tumor, taken before any cancer treatment. The receptors originated from a man between 35 and 75 years old with stage II squamous cell lung carcinoma.

The V gene is TRBV30, the J gene TRBJ1-1; D is unclear. The V gene's germline CDR1 is GTSNPN and CDR2 SVGIG (reference sequence). The V gene lost 0 bases and the J gene lost 3 bases, with 23 bases spanning the gap. This CDR3 is built from 18 residues. In DNA, the CDR3 is TGTGCCTGGAGTGTCCCCGACTCTTTCGACTTTAGGGACACTGAAGCTTTCTTT. As protein: CAWSVPDSFDFRDTEAFF. Supplemented by reference TRBV30 and TRBJ1-1, the full variable domain reads SQTIHQWPATLVQPVGSPLSLECTVEGTSNPNLYWYRQAAGRGLQLLFYSVGIGQISSEVPQNLSASRPQDRQFILSSKKLLLSDSGFYLCAWSVPDSFDFRDTEAFFGQGTRLTVV.

The chain is built from TRBV15 and TRBJ1-2; D unresolved. Germline CDR1 is LNHNV and CDR2 is YYDKDF (reference sequence). The V end was cut by 0 bases, the J end by 5 bases, with 10 bases between. CDR3 size: 14 residues. For the CDR3, the DNA is TGTGCCACCAGCAGAGATTATGGGGATTATGGCTACACCTTC. Protein product: CATSRDYGDYGYTF.

This sequence joins TRBV5-1 and TRBJ2-1; possibly TRBD1 or TRBD2 for D (5 bases each). This CDR3 contains 15 residues. Trimming pared 3 bases from V and 7 bases from J, leaving 17 bases between. CDR1 is SGHRS and CDR2 is YFSETQ in the germline V gene. This CDR3 is CASSSGTTQTNEQFF. The CDR3 DNA reads TGCGCCAGCAGCTCGGGGACCACCCAGACGAATGAGCAGTTCTTC.

This clone has just a few counts. V gene TRBV11-1 combines with J gene TRBJ2-3; 9 positions match TRBD1. Trimming took 3 bases from V and 5 from J; bases not matched to a gene: 9. Germline CDR1 is SGHAT and CDR2 is FQDESV (reference sequence). The CDR3 is 16 residues long. The CDR3 DNA reads TGTGCCAGCAGCTTTCAGGACAGGGGAGCGGAAGATACGCAGTATTTT. This gives the protein CASSFQDRGAEDTQYF.

The chain uses TRBV25-1 and TRBJ2-1; 13 bases are shared with TRBD2. J was trimmed by 3 bases and V by 4 bases; bases with no gene match: 9. Germline V gene data show CDR1 as MGHDK and CDR2 as SYGVNS. The CDR3 totals 18 residues. The CDR3 nucleotides read TGTGCCAGCAGTGCGCCGACGACTAGCGGGAGGATCTACAATGAGCAGTTCTTC. Translating gives CASSAPTTSGRIYNEQFF.

This clone occurred a few times. V and J are TRBV28 and TRBJ1-1; D unresolved. This CDR3 has 14 amino acids. Germline lookup yields CDR1 MDHEN and CDR2 SYDVKM. Trimming cost V 1 base and J 6 bases, with 12 bases left between them. The CDR3 loop reads CASSLYRGSPEAFF. As DNA, the CDR3 is TGTGCCAGCAGTTTATATCGGGGTTCTCCTGAAGCTTTCTTT.

The genes are TRBV5-1 and TRBJ2-1; TRBD1 matches at 8 bases. This CDR3 is 15 amino acids long. After removal of 4 bases from V and 9 bases from J, the junction contained 12 bases not matched to a gene. Germline assignment: CDR1 SGHRS and CDR2 YFSETQ. The CDR3 sequence: CASSVQGGFGGEQFF. CDR3 DNA sequence: TGCGCCAGCAGCGTACAGGGGGGTTTCGGTGGTGAGCAGTTCTTC.

This clone turned up a few times. This chain uses TRBV6-8 with TRBJ2-3, with 10 bases aligning to TRBD2. The ends lost 6 bases at V and 2 bases at J; junction bases unmatched: 8. Germline lookup yields CDR1 MNHGY and CDR2 SAAAGT. CDR3 length: 16 amino acids. The DNA for the CDR3 is TGTGCCAGCAGCAAAAGGACTAGCGGTGACACAGATACGCAGTATTTT. Encoded protein: CASSKRTSGDTDTQYF.